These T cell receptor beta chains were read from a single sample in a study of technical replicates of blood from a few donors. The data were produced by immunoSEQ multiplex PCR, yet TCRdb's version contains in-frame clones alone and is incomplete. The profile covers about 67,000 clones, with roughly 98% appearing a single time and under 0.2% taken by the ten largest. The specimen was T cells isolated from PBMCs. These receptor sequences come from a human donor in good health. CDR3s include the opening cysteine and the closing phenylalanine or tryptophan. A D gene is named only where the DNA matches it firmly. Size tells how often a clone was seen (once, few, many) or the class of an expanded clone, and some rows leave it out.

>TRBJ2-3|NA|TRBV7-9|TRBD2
TGTGCCAGCAGCTTATCTCCTAGCGGGAGTACAGATACGCAGTATTTT
CASSLSPSGSTDTQYF
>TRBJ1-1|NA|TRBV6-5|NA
TGTGCCAGCAGTTACTCGGGGGCCCGGGTCGACACTGAAGCTTTCTTT
CASSYSGARVDTEAFF
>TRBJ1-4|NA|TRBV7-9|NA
TGTGCCAGCAGCTTAGGGAGCCCCGGAAAACTGTTTTTT
CASSLGSPGKLFF
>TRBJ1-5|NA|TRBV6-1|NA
TGTGCCAGCCCCCAGGCAATCGTCAATCAGCCCCAGCATTTT
CASPQAIVNQPQHF
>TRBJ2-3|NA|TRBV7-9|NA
TGTGCCAGCAGCTCTAGGAGGGCTAGCGTGGCAGATACGCAGTATTTT
CASSSRRASVADTQYF
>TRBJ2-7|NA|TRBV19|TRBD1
TGTGCCAGTAGTATACAGGGGGAAACGGACGAGCAGTACTTC
CASSIQGETDEQYF
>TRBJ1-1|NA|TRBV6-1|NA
TGTGCCAGCAGTGAGGGGCTGGGTAAAGCTTTCTTT
CASSEGLGKAFF
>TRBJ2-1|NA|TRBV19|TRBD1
TGTGCCAGTAACCCGGACAGGAGTTTTGAGCAGTTCTTC
CASNPDRSFEQFF
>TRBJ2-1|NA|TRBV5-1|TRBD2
TGCGCCAGCAGCGTCAGCGGGAACTCCTACAATGAGCAGTTCTTC
CASSVSGNSYNEQFF
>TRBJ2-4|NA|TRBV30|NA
TGTGCCTGGATATCCAAATCCGGGACATACCTTCAGTACTTC
CAWISKSGTYLQYF
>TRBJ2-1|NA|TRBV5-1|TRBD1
TGCGCCAGCAGCTTGGGGACAGGGGGTGGCTACAATGAGCAGTTCTTC
CASSLGTGGGYNEQFF
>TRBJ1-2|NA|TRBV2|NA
TGTGCCAGCAGTGATAGAGGGGGGGACTATGGCTACACCTTC
CASSDRGGDYGYTF
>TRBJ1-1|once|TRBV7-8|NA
TGTGCCAGCAGCTCATACACAGGGTTGCGGGCTTTCTTT
CASSSYTGLRAFF
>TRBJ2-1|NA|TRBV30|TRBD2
TGTGCCTGGAGTGTACCCGGGGGGACCCACAATGAGCAGTTCTTC
CAWSVPGGTHNEQFF
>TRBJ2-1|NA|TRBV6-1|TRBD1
TGTGCCAGCAGGGCGAACAGGGGTGAGCAGTTCTTC
CASRANRGEQFF
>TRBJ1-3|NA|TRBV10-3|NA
TGTGCCATCAGTGAGGCGAAACAGTTTTATGGAAACACCATATATTTT
CAISEAKQFYGNTIYF
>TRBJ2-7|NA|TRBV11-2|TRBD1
TGTGCCAGCAGCGATTACAAAAAGGGGACAGGAGCCTACGAGCAGTACTTC
CASSDYKKGTGAYEQYF
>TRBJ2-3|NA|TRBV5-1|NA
TGCGCCAGCAGCTTATACGGGGATCGCACAGATACGCAGTATTTT
CASSLYGDRTDTQYF
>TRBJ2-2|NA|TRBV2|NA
TGTGCCAGCAGGCTAGAAACTGACACCGGGGAGCTGTTTTTT
CASRLETDTGELFF
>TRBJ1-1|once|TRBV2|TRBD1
TGTGCCAGCAGTTTACCCGGGACAGGGTTGAACACTGAAGCTTTCTTT
CASSLPGTGLNTEAFF